This T cell receptor (beta chain) was obtained from a study of CD8+CD57+ T cells in acquired aplastic anemia. Overall study context: Healthy donors yielded roughly 9.8 million CD4+ cell reads on average. Broader study findings: There were 25 to 30 CD8+ CDR3 sequences that occurred in both patients and controls.

Genomic DNA served as template for TCR beta VDJ and CDR3 profiling. TCRdb used MiXCR to reprocess the reads, holding one entry per CDR3 protein. The sample includes 150,000 to 200,000 distinct CDR3 sequences, about three fifths seen only once; the top ten take less than 55%. A remark on this clonotype: Its matching antigen is unknown.

This CDR3 comprises 13 residues. The V and J ends lost 6 bases and 1 base respectively, with 9 bases between them. Per germline, CDR1 SGHRS and CDR2 YFSETQ. This TCR was recovered from a human donor in good health. The V and J genes are TRBV5-1 and TRBJ2-3; D is undetermined. The source material was sorted CD4+, CD8+, or CD8+CD57+ T cells (not recorded which) from PBMCs. CDR3 in DNA: TGCGCCAGCACCCCCCTTGGCACAGATACGCAGTATTTT. It encodes CASTPLGTDTQYF.